Listed below are T cell receptor beta chains from one sample, sequenced in a study of radiation and T cells in renal cell carcinoma. Assay: immunoSEQ multiplex PCR; the TCRdb copy retains only in-frame clones and omits some. The data hold some 60,000 clones, with around 81% observed a single time. Source: blood, taken from a patient whose treatment included radiotherapy and nephrectomy. All receptors derive from a man between 60 and 75 years old with renal cell carcinoma. Both conserved end residues are part of each CDR3. D genes are given only for firm matches. Part of the rows lack a size; the others show once, few, many or a class for expanded clones.

-	TRBV19	TRBJ2-2	-	TGTGCCAGTTGGAGTGCCGGGGAGCTGTTTTTT	CASWSAGELFF
-	TRBV7-2	TRBJ1-1	-	TGTGCCAGCAGCTTAGTAACTTTGAACACTGAAGCTTTCTTT	CASSLVTLNTEAFF
TRBD1	TRBV19	TRBJ1-1	-	TGTGCCAGTAGTACCCGGACAGGGGGGAACACTGAAGCTTTCTTT	CASSTRTGGNTEAFF
TRBD1	TRBV9	TRBJ2-5	few	TGTGCCAGCAGCGTAGCACAGGGGACGACCCAGTACTTC	CASSVAQGTTQYF
-	TRBV14	TRBJ1-1	-	TGTGCCAGCAGCCAAGGACTGAGGGGCGACGCTTTCTTT	CASSQGLRGDAFF
TRBD2	TRBV4-3	TRBJ2-3	-	TGCGCCAGCACTCCTAGCGGGGGGGCGCCAACAGATACGCAGTATTTT	CASTPSGGAPTDTQYF
TRBD1	TRBV29-1	TRBJ2-5	-	TGCAGCGCCTCTCGGGGACAGGGGGGCCAAGAGACCCAGTACTTC	CSASRGQGGQETQYF
-	TRBV30	TRBJ1-1	few	TGTGCCTGGGTTAGGACAGCCTTGAACACTGAAGCTTTCTTT	CAWVRTALNTEAFF
-	TRBV27	TRBJ2-2	-	TGTGCCAGCAGTCCATGGACGGGCACCGGGGAGCTGTTTTTT	CASSPWTGTGELFF
-	TRBV27	TRBJ2-5	once	TGTGCCAGCAGTTCTTTAGACCAAGAGACCCAGTACTTC	CASSSLDQETQYF